These 27 T cell receptor beta chains were all obtained from the same sample, sequenced in a study of PD-1 blockade in classical Hodgkin lymphoma. As for time point: newly diagnosed, previously untreated cHL patient sample. This table comes from immunoSEQ multiplex PCR, and its TCRdb copy is limited to in-frame clones, with some not included. This sample carries approximately 17,000 clones, about 93% of them seen once, and the ten largest clones take 6.9%. Sequenced input: peripheral blood mononuclear cells (PBMCs). The receptors originated from a human donor with classical Hodgkin lymphoma.

This clone was counted only a few times. The chain links TRBV18 to TRBJ2-1, with TRBD2 matching 11 bases. Germline loops: CDR1 KGHSH, CDR2 LQKENI. The CDR3 covers 18 residues. V was pared by 6 bases and J by 0 bases, with 10 bases of the junction left unmatched. CDR3 nucleotides: TGTGCCAGCTCCTGGGGGACTAGCGGTTTGAGCTCCTACAATGAGCAGTTCTTC. This translates into CASSWGTSGLSSYNEQFF. Full variable domain (missing parts from reference TRBV18 and TRBJ2-1): NAGVMQNPRHLVRRRGQEARLRCSPMKGHSHVYWYRQLPEEGLKFMVYLQKENIIDESGMPKERFSAEFPKEGPSILRIQQVVRGDSAAYFCASSWGTSGLSSYNEQFFGPGTRLTVL.

The rearrangement joins TRBV5-4 to TRBJ1-5; D is possibly TRBD1 (6 bases). The CDR3 loop spans 14 amino acids. V gave up 1 base and J gave up 6 bases, with 11 bases separating them. Germline values: CDR1 SGHNT, CDR2 YYREEE (reference sequence). In DNA form, the CDR3 reads TGTGCCAGCAGCTTGTGGGGGGCAGGTCAGCCCCAGCATTTT. Protein: CASSLWGAGQPQHF.

The chain is built from TRBV2 and TRBJ2-6; D gene unclear. Germline assignment: CDR1 SNHLY and CDR2 FYNNEI. Trimming shortened V by 1 base and J by 3 bases, and 7 bases separated the two germline ends. The CDR3 loop spans 15 amino acids. The CDR3 bases are TGTGCCAGCAGTGAAGGCGCCCTTGGGGCCAACGTCCTGACTTTC. Translated, it gives CASSEGALGANVLTF.

The rearrangement links TRBV25-1 to TRBJ2-3; the D gene is possibly TRBD2 (6 bases). This CDR3 is 15 amino acids long. Trimming cost V 2 bases and J 3 bases, with 12 bases left between them. Germline CDR1 reads MGHDK; CDR2 reads SYGVNS. CDR3 amino acids: CASSEPGTFTDTQYF. The CDR3 DNA reads TGTGCCAGCAGTGAACCGGGGACTTTTACAGATACGCAGTATTTT.

The V gene is TRBV20-1, the J gene TRBJ1-1; D gene ambiguous. The CDR3 runs 11 residues. V gave up 3 bases and J gave up 0 bases, with 2 bases separating them. CDR1 and CDR2 from the germline V gene are DFQATT and SNEGSKA (reference sequence). The CDR3 DNA reads TGCAGTGCTAGGGTGAACACTGAAGCTTTCTTT. It translates to CSARVNTEAFF.

This chain links TRBV5-1 with TRBJ2-1; no definite D call. The CDR3 runs 11 residues. V shed 0 bases and J shed 14 bases, with 9 bases lying between them. Per germline, CDR1 SGHRS and CDR2 YFSETQ. The CDR3 is CASSLELEKFF. For the CDR3, the DNA is TGCGCCAGCAGCTTGGAGCTAGAAAAGTTCTTC.

Only one count was recorded for this clone. The chain carries TRBV6-6 and TRBJ2-7; D might be TRBD1 or TRBD2, each matching 5 bases. Germline CDR1 and CDR2: MNHNY and SVGAGI (reference sequence). This CDR3 spans 12 amino acids. Trimming stripped 5 bases from V and 8 bases from J, with 13 bases between. The CDR3 here is CASSPVGEKQYF. The CDR3 DNA is TGTGCCAGCAGTCCGGTGGGGGAAAAGCAGTACTTC.

The V call is TRBV25-1, the J call TRBJ2-1; tentatively, D is TRBD2 (6 bases). The CDR3 has 17 amino acids. Trimming stripped 1 base from V and 5 bases from J, with 18 bases between. Per germline, CDR1 MGHDK and CDR2 SYGVNS. The CDR3 region has the DNA TGTGCCAGCAGTGAATTGGGGGGACTCCCAGTGAACAATGAGCAGTTCTTC. Encoded protein: CASSELGGLPVNNEQFF.

The chain has TRBV6-4 and TRBJ2-1; 10 bases align to TRBD2. This CDR3 has 16 residues. CDR1 and CDR2 (germline): MRHNA, SNTAGT. The trim removed 2 bases at V and 6 bases at J, leaving 7 bases unmatched. CDR3 in amino acids: CASSDEAGGQTNEQFF. CDR3 DNA sequence: TGTGCCAGCAGTGACGAAGCGGGAGGGCAGACCAATGAGCAGTTCTTC.

V usage is TRBV6-5 and J usage is TRBJ2-1; 9 bases map to TRBD2. Germline CDR1 MNHEY, CDR2 SVGAGI. The CDR3 totals 16 residues. J was trimmed by 9 bases and V by 0 bases; bases with no gene match: 9. The CDR3 nucleotides read TGTGCCAGCAGTTACTCGGGAGGCGGGAGGGCCCGTGAGCAGTTCTTC. Amino acid sequence: CASSYSGGGRAREQFF.

The chain couples TRBV29-1 to TRBJ2-2; D gene uncertain. V lost 6 bases and J lost 1, with 3 bases in between. CDR3 length equals 11 residues. CDR1 and CDR2 (germline): SQVTM, ANQGSEA. The CDR3 sequence is CSVGNTGELFF. DNA for the CDR3: TGCAGCGTCGGGAACACCGGGGAGCTGTTTTTT.

The J gene is TRBJ2-2, the V gene TRBV28; 13 bases are shared with TRBD2. CDR3 size: 16 residues. V lost 5 bases and J lost 3; bases outside the gene matches: 3. Germline V CDR1 and CDR2: MDHEN, SYDVKM. The CDR3 is CASSPGTSGDTGELFF. CDR3 bases: TGTGCCAGCAGTCCCGGGACTAGCGGGGACACCGGGGAGCTGTTTTTT.

The count of this clone is one. This chain links TRBV19 with TRBJ2-7; 8 nucleotides match TRBD1. Trimming at V came to 2 bases and at J to 2 bases, leaving 5 bases not matched to a gene. The CDR3 extends over 15 amino acids. The V gene's germline CDR1 is LNHDA and CDR2 SQIVND (reference sequence). For the CDR3, the DNA is TGTGCCAGTAGTATACGGACAGGGTCAACCTACGAGCAGTACTTC. This sequence encodes CASSIRTGSTYEQYF.

This chain connects TRBV7-9 to TRBJ2-1; tentatively, D is TRBD1 or TRBD2 (6 bases each). The germline V gene encodes CDR1 SEHNR and CDR2 FQNEAQ (reference sequence). This CDR3 has 14 residues. Trimming removed 5 bases at V and 6 bases at J, with 14 bases between. As DNA, the CDR3 is TGTGCCAGCAGCATAACAGAGGGGGGCAATGAGCAGTTCTTC. Protein product: CASSITEGGNEQFF.

The rearrangement joins TRBV29-1 to TRBJ2-7; D possibly corresponds to TRBD2 (5 bases). The V end was cut by 4 bases, the J end by 2 bases, with 18 bases between. This CDR3 comprises 15 residues. Germline-derived CDR1 and CDR2 are SQVTM and ANQGSEA. Here the CDR3 reads CSVAKSASMPYEQYF. The CDR3 DNA reads as TGCAGCGTTGCGAAGTCGGCTAGCATGCCCTACGAGCAGTACTTC.

The V and J genes are TRBV25-1 and TRBJ2-7; D not certain. CDR3 length: 11 amino acids. Germline assignment: CDR1 MGHDK and CDR2 SYGVNS. The V end lost 5 bases, the J end lost 5 bases, and 7 bases lay between the germline ends. The CDR3 is CASSQTHEQYF. CDR3 in DNA: TGTGCCAGCAGTCAAACCCACGAGCAGTACTTC.

This chain connects TRBV6-6 to TRBJ1-5, with D possibly matching TRBD1 (5 bases). The V end was cut by 5 bases, the J end by 1 base, with 9 bases between. Germline V gene data show CDR1 as MNHNY and CDR2 as SVGAGI (reference sequence). The CDR3 runs 14 residues. The CDR3 protein is CASSDRDSNQPQHF. CDR3 nucleotide sequence: TGTGCCAGCAGTGACCGGGACAGCAATCAGCCCCAGCATTTT.

V is TRBV28 and J is TRBJ1-4; 10 bases line up with TRBD1. V was clipped by 4 bases and J by 7 bases; unmatched bases: 9. Germline CDR1 MDHEN, CDR2 SYDVKM. This CDR3 is built from 16 residues. The CDR3 protein is CASSSPRDRGSEKLFF. Here the CDR3 DNA reads TGTGCCAGCAGTTCCCCAAGGGACAGGGGAAGTGAAAAACTGTTTTTT.

The chain uses TRBV5-1 and TRBJ2-7; TRBD2 agrees at 9 bases. There are 14 residues in the CDR3. Germline trimming cut 0 bases from V and 2 bases from J; bases unmatched to any gene: 0. Germline loops: CDR1 SGHRS, CDR2 YFSETQ. The CDR3 coding sequence is TGCGCCAGCAGCTTGGCTAGCGGGGCCTACGAGCAGTACTTC. Protein product: CASSLASGAYEQYF.

This clone has only one observation. The rearrangement uses TRBV25-1 and TRBJ2-3; D not resolved. The V gene lost 2 bases and the J gene lost 4 bases, with 7 bases spanning the gap. The CDR3 runs to 13 residues. The germline CDR1 and CDR2 sequences are MGHDK and SYGVNS. Here the CDR3 reads CASSEGKSDTQYF. The DNA for the CDR3 is TGTGCCAGCAGTGAAGGGAAATCAGATACGCAGTATTTT.

This chain links TRBV5-1 with TRBJ2-3; D gene ambiguous. This CDR3 is 13 amino acids long. V lost 0 bases, J lost 3 bases, and 5 bases lay in between. Germline-derived CDR1 and CDR2 are SGHRS and YFSETQ. DNA for the CDR3: TGCGCCAGCAGCTTGGCGACGACAGATACGCAGTATTTT. Protein: CASSLATTDTQYF.

V gene TRBV7-8 combines with J gene TRBJ2-1, with 7 bases lining up with TRBD2. Germline CDR1 SGHVS, CDR2 FQNEAQ. V gave up 5 bases and J gave up 10 bases; unmatched junction bases: 8. The CDR3 totals 13 residues. CDR3 nucleotide sequence: TGTGCCAGCAGCCCGAGCGGGATTAGGGAGCAGTTCTTC. As protein: CASSPSGIREQFF.

The chain has TRBV28 and TRBJ2-7; tentative D call: TRBD1 (5 bases). The CDR3 contains 15 residues. Trimming pared 2 bases from V and 6 bases from J, leaving 17 bases between. Looked up from germline, CDR1 is MDHEN and CDR2 is SYDVKM. CDR3 DNA sequence: TGTGCCAGCAGTTTAGGCAGGGTACGATCGATCGAGCAGTACTTC. It is translated as CASSLGRVRSIEQYF.

The chain is built from TRBV11-3 and TRBJ2-3, with D tentatively TRBD1 (5 bases). Germline-derived CDR1 and CDR2 are SGHNT and YENEEA. The CDR3 totals 16 residues. The germline V and J ends were trimmed by 1 base and 2 bases, with 13 bases remaining between them. CDR3 nucleotides: TGTGCCAGCAGCTTAGCGGCAGGGTCTATCACAGATACGCAGTATTTT. Amino acid sequence: CASSLAAGSITDTQYF.

The V and J genes are TRBV7-8 and TRBJ2-1, with D possibly TRBD1 on 5 matching bases. Germline assignment: CDR1 SGHVS and CDR2 FQNEAQ. V gave up 2 bases and J gave up 2 bases, with 19 bases separating them. The CDR3 is 18 amino acids. CDR3 sequence (DNA): TGTGCCAGCAGCTTAAGAGTAGTAGGGGTCCCCCCCTACAATGAGCAGTTCTTC. This gives the protein CASSLRVVGVPPYNEQFF.

The chain uses TRBV27 and TRBJ2-7; tentative D call: TRBD2 (6 bases). The V gene lost 1 base and the J gene lost 3 bases, with 10 bases spanning the gap. The CDR3 spans 14 residues. From germline, CDR1 is MNHEY and CDR2 SMNVEV (reference sequence). In DNA, the CDR3 is TGTGCCAGCAGTTTATGCGGGGCTCTCTACGAGCAGTACTTC. Translating it yields CASSLCGALYEQYF.

The V and J genes are TRBV30 and TRBJ1-1; no definite D call. The CDR3 length is 13 residues. The germline V gene has CDR1 GTSNPN and CDR2 SVGIG (reference sequence). The V gene lost 2 bases and the J gene lost 1 base, with 8 bases spanning the gap. CDR3 nucleotides: TGTGCCTGGAGTAAAACAGCGAACACTGAAGCTTTCTTT. It translates to CAWSKTANTEAFF.